The rows below give T cell receptor beta chains drawn from one sample of a study of technical replicates of blood from four donors. Only in-frame clones appear in the TCRdb table, and some are missing; sequencing was by immunoSEQ multiplex PCR. The profile shows about 68,000 clones, approximately 97% of them singletons. Sequencing was done on a sample of T cells isolated from PBMCs. The receptor source for this set is a human donor in good health. CDR3s include the opening cysteine and the closing phenylalanine or tryptophan. The order of the fields is V gene, D gene, J gene, CDR3 DNA, CDR3 protein. A D gene is named only where the DNA matches it firmly.

v_call: TRBV19; d_call: TRBD1; j_call: TRBJ1-3; cdr3_nt: TGTGCCAGTAGTACCGTCTCTGGGACAGGGGCTACTTCATTCACTGGAAACACCATATATTTT; cdr3_aa: CASSTVSGTGATSFTGNTIYF
v_call: TRBV28; d_call: NA; j_call: TRBJ1-4; cdr3_nt: TGTGCCAGCAGTTTGAACAGGCTTCTGTTTTTT; cdr3_aa: CASSLNRLLFF
v_call: TRBV30; d_call: TRBD1; j_call: TRBJ2-2; cdr3_nt: TGTGCCTGGAGTGTAAGTCGGACAGGCACCGGGGAGCTGTTTTTT; cdr3_aa: CAWSVSRTGTGELFF
v_call: TRBV27; d_call: NA; j_call: TRBJ2-2; cdr3_nt: TGTGCCAGCAGCGGGGCGAACACCGGGGAGCTGTTTTTT; cdr3_aa: CASSGANTGELFF
v_call: TRBV18; d_call: TRBD2; j_call: TRBJ2-7; cdr3_nt: TGTGCCAGCTCACCATTTATAGCGGGAGATTCCTACGAGCAGTACTTC; cdr3_aa: CASSPFIAGDSYEQYF
v_call: TRBV2; d_call: NA; j_call: TRBJ2-3; cdr3_nt: TGTGCCAGCAGTGAAGTAAGAATGGGCGCAGATACGCAGTATTTT; cdr3_aa: CASSEVRMGADTQYF
v_call: TRBV5-5; d_call: TRBD2; j_call: TRBJ2-7; cdr3_nt: TGTGCCAGCAGCTTGGTATTAGCGGGAGGGGACGAGCAGTACTTC; cdr3_aa: CASSLVLAGGDEQYF
v_call: TRBV30; d_call: NA; j_call: TRBJ1-5; cdr3_nt: TGTGCCTGGAGTGTCCAGGGTACGTATCAGCCCCAGCATTTT; cdr3_aa: CAWSVQGTYQPQHF
v_call: TRBV6-5; d_call: NA; j_call: TRBJ2-1; cdr3_nt: TGTGCCAGCAGTAGGGGGGGAGCTAGGTACAATGAGCAGTTCTTC; cdr3_aa: CASSRGGARYNEQFF
v_call: TRBV7-9; d_call: TRBD2; j_call: TRBJ2-7; cdr3_nt: TGTGCCAGCAGCGGGGGAGGGGCCCCATACGAGCAGTACTTC; cdr3_aa: CASSGGGAPYEQYF
v_call: TRBV27; d_call: TRBD2; j_call: TRBJ2-7; cdr3_nt: TGTGCCAGCAGTTTAGGCGGGAGGTATTACGAGCAGTACTTC; cdr3_aa: CASSLGGRYYEQYF
v_call: TRBV30; d_call: TRBD1; j_call: TRBJ1-1; cdr3_nt: TGTGCCTGGAGAGCTACAGGGGCCTGGGTGAGAGCTTTCTTT; cdr3_aa: CAWRATGAWVRAFF
v_call: TRBV4-3; d_call: TRBD1; j_call: TRBJ2-7; cdr3_nt: TGCGCCAGCAGCCAAGGGCCGCCGGGACAGGGATGGTACGGGCAGTACTTC; cdr3_aa: CASSQGPPGQGWYGQYF
v_call: TRBV28; d_call: NA; j_call: TRBJ2-5; cdr3_nt: TGTGCCAGCAGTTCAGGGGATCAAGAGACCCAGTACTTC; cdr3_aa: CASSSGDQETQYF
v_call: TRBV18; d_call: NA; j_call: TRBJ2-3; cdr3_nt: TGTGCCAGCTCAGCTGCGGGACCCGTCACAGATACGCAGTATTTT; cdr3_aa: CASSAAGPVTDTQYF
v_call: TRBV6-5; d_call: TRBD1; j_call: TRBJ1-2; cdr3_nt: TGTGCCAGCAGTTACTCGAGACAGGGGGGGGGCTACACCTTC; cdr3_aa: CASSYSRQGGGYTF
v_call: TRBV7-3; d_call: NA; j_call: TRBJ1-4; cdr3_nt: TGTGCCAGCAGCTTAATGGCCGGGGAGGGCGAAAAACTGTTTTTT; cdr3_aa: CASSLMAGEGEKLFF
v_call: TRBV5-4; d_call: TRBD1; j_call: TRBJ2-7; cdr3_nt: TGTGCCAGCAGCTTGGGGACAGGCCTATACGAGCAGTACTTC; cdr3_aa: CASSLGTGLYEQYF
v_call: TRBV6-5; d_call: NA; j_call: TRBJ2-2; cdr3_nt: TGTGCCAGCAAAGAAATTTCAGTTACCGGGGAGCTGTTTTTT; cdr3_aa: CASKEISVTGELFF
v_call: TRBV12-2; d_call: NA; j_call: TRBJ1-4; cdr3_nt: TGTGCAAGTCGGCCTCCTTCCGGGACAGTCGGTGAAAAACTGTTTTTT; cdr3_aa: CASRPPSGTVGEKLFF
v_call: TRBV6-6; d_call: NA; j_call: TRBJ2-3; cdr3_nt: TGTGCCAGCAGTTACTCGCCAGGGTGGGGCGCAGATACGCAGTATTTT; cdr3_aa: CASSYSPGWGADTQYF
v_call: TRBV9; d_call: NA; j_call: TRBJ1-3; cdr3_nt: TGTGCCAGTGAGACTCCGACCCTTAGCTCTGGAAACACCATATATTTT; cdr3_aa: CASETPTLSSGNTIYF
v_call: TRBV5-1; d_call: TRBD2; j_call: TRBJ2-7; cdr3_nt: TGCGCCAGCAGCTTGGAGCTAGCGGGAGCCGAGCAGTACTTC; cdr3_aa: CASSLELAGAEQYF
v_call: TRBV28; d_call: TRBD1; j_call: TRBJ2-1; cdr3_nt: TGTGCCAGCACCACGACAGGGTCTATTCGGGGCGTCAATGAGCAGTTCTTC; cdr3_aa: CASTTTGSIRGVNEQFF
v_call: TRBV19; d_call: NA; j_call: TRBJ2-7; cdr3_nt: TGTGCCAGTAGTATCTGGGACAACGAGCAGTACTTC; cdr3_aa: CASSIWDNEQYF
v_call: TRBV5-6; d_call: NA; j_call: TRBJ2-7; cdr3_nt: TGTGCCAGCAGTTGGGCTACAGGTAACTACGAGCAGTACTTC; cdr3_aa: CASSWATGNYEQYF
v_call: TRBV4-3; d_call: TRBD2; j_call: TRBJ2-3; cdr3_nt: TGCGCCAGCAGCCAAGGACTAGCGGGCTACGATACGCAGTATTTT; cdr3_aa: CASSQGLAGYDTQYF
v_call: TRBV18; d_call: TRBD1; j_call: TRBJ2-7; cdr3_nt: TGTGCCAGCTCACCCGGGACAGGTACCTACGAGCAGTACTTC; cdr3_aa: CASSPGTGTYEQYF
v_call: TRBV6-1; d_call: TRBD2; j_call: TRBJ2-7; cdr3_nt: TGTGCCAGCAGTAAAGGACTAGCGGGCATCTCCTACGAGCAGTACTTC; cdr3_aa: CASSKGLAGISYEQYF